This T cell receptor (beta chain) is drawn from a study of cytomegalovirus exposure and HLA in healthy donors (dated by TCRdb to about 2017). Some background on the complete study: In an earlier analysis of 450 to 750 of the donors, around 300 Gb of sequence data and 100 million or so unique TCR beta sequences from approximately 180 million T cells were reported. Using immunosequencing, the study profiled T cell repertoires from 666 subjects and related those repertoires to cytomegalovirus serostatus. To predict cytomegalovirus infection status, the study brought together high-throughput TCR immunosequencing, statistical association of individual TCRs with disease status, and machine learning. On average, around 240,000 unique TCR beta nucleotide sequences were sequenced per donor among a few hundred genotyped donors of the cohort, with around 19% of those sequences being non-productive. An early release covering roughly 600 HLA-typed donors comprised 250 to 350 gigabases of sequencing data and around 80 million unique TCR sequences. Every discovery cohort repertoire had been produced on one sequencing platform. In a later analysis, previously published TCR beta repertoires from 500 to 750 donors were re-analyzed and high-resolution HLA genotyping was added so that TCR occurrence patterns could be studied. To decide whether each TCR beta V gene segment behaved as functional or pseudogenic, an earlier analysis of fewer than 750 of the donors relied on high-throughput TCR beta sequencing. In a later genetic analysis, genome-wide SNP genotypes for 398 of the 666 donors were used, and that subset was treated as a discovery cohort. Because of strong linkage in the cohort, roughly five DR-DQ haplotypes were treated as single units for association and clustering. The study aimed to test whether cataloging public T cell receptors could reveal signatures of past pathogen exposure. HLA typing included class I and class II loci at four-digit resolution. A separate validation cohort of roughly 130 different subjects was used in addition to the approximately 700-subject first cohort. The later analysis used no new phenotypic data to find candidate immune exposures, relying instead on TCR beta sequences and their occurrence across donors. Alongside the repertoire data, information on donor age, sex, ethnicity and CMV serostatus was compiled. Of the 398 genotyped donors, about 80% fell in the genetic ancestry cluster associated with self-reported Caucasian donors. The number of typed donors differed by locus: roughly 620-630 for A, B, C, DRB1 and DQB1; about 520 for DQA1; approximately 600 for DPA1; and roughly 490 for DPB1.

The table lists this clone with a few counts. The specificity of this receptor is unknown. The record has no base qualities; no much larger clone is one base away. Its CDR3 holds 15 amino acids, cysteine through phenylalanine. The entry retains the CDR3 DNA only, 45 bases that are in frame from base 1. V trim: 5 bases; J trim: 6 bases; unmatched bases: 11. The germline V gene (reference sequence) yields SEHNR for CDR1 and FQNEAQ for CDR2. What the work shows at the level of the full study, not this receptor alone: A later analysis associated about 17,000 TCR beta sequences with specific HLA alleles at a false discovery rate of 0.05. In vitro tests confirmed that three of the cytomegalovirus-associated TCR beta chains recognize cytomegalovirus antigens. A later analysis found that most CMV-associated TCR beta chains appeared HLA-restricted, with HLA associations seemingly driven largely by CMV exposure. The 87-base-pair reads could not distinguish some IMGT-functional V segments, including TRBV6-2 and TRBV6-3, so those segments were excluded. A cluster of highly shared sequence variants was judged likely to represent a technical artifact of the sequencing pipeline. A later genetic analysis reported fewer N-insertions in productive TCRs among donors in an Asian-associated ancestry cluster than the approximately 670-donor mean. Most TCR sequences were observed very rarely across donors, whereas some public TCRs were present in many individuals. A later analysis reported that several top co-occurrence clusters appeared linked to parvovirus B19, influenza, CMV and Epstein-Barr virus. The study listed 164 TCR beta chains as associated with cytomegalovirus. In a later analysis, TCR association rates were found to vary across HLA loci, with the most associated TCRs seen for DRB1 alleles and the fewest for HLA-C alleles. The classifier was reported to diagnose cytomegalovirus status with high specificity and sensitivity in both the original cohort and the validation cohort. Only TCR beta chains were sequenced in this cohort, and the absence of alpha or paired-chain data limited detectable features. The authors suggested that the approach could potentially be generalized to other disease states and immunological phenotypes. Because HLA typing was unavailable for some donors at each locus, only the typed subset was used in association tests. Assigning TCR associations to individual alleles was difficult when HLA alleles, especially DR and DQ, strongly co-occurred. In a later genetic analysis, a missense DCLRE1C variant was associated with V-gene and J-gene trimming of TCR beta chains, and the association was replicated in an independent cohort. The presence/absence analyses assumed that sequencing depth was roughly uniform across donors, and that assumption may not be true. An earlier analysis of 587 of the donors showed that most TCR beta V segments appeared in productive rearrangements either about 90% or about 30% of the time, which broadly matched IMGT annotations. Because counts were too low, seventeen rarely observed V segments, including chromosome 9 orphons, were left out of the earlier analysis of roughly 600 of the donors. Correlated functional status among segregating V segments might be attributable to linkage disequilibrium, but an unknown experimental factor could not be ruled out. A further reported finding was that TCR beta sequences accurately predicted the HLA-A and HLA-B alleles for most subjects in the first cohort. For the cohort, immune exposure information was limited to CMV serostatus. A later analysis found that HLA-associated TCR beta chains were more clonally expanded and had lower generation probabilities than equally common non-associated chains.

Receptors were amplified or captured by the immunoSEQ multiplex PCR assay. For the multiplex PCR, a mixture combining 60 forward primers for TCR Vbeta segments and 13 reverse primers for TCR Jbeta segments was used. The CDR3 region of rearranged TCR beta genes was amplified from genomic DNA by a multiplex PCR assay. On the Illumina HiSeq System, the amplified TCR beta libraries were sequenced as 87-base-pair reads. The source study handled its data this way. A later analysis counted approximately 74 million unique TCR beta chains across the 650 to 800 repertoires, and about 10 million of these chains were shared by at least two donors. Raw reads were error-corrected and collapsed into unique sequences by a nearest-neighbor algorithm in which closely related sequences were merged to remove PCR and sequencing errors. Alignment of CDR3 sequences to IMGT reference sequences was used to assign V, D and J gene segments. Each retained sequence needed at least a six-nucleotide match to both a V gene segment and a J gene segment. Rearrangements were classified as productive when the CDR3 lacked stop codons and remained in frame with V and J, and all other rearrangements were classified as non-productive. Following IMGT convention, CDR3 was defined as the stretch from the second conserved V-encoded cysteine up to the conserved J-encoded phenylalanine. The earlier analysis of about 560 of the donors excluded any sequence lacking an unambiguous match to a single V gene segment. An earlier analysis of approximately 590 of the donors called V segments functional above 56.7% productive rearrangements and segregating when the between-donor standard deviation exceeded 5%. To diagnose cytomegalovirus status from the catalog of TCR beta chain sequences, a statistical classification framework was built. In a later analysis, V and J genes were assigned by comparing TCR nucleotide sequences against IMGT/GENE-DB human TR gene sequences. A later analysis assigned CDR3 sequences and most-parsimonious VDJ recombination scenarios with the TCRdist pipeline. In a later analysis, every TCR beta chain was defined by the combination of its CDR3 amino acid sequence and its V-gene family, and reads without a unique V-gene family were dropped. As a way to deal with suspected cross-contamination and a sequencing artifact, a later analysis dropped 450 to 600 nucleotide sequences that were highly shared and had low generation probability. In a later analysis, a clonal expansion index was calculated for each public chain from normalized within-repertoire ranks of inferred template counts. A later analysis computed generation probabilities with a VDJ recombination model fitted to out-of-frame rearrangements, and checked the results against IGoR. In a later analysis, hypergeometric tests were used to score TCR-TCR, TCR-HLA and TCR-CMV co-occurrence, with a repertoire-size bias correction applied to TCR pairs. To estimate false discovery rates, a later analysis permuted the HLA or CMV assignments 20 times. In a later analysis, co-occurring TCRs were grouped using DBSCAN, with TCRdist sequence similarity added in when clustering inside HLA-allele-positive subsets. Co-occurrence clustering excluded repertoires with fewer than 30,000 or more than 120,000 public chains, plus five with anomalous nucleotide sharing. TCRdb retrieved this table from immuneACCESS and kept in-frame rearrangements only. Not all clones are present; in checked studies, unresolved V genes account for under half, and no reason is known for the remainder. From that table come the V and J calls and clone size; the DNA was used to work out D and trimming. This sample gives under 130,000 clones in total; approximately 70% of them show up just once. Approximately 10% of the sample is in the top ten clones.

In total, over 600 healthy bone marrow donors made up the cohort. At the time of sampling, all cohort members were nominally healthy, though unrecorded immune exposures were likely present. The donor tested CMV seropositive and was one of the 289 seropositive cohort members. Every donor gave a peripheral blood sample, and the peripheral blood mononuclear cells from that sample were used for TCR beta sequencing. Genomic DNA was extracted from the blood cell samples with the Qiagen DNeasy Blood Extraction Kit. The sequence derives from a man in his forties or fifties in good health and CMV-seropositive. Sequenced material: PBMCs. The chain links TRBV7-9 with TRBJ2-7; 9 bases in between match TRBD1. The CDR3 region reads CASSGQGRGGTEQYF. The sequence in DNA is TGTGCCAGCAGCGGACAGGGGCGGGGAGGTACCGAGCAGTACTTC.